Below are 17 T cell receptor beta chains sequenced from a single sample in a study of early T cells in non-severe SARS-CoV-2 infection. TCRdb ran MiXCR on the 5' RACE reads and lists one entry per CDR3 protein. This table has about 100,000 distinct CDR3 sequences, over 10% appearing once. The sequenced sample was whole blood. These receptors were collected from an adult who was a healthcare worker with PCR-confirmed SARS-CoV-2 infection or an uninfected control (not recorded which).

The chain employs TRBV29-1 and TRBJ1-1, with TRBD1 matching 7 bases. CDR1 is SQVTM and CDR2 is ANQGSEA in the germline V gene. The CDR3 runs to 13 residues. Unmatched junction bases numbered 2, after V lost 4 bases and J lost 0 bases. This chain's CDR3 is CSVGDRLNTEAFF. The CDR3, as DNA: TGCAGCGTTGGGGACAGACTGAACACTGAAGCTTTCTTT.

There are a few counts of this clonotype. The chain carries TRBV7-6 and TRBJ2-5; no reliable D call. The CDR3 loop spans 12 amino acids. V lost 4 bases to trimming and J lost 2 bases, with 5 bases between them. The germline V gene has CDR1 SGHVS and CDR2 FNYEAQ. CDR3 DNA: TGTGCCAGCAGCTCCGGGCAAGAGACCCAGTACTTC. Its protein is CASSSGQETQYF.

This clonotype was seen repeatedly, ten times or more. The rearrangement joins TRBV5-5 to TRBJ1-3, with D perhaps TRBD1 (6 bases). V lost 4 bases and J 0 bases, leaving 8 bases between the germline ends. There are 14 residues in the CDR3. Germline CDR1 is SGHKS and CDR2 is YYEKEE (reference sequence). The CDR3 reads CASSTTGSGNTIYF. Here the CDR3 DNA reads TGTGCCAGCAGCACGACAGGCTCTGGAAACACCATATATTTT.

There are a few counts of this clonotype. J is TRBJ2-7 and V is TRBV11-2; D is ambiguous. Trimming removed 3 bases at V and 0 bases at J, with 9 bases between. Per the germline V gene, CDR1 is SGHAT and CDR2 is FQNNGV. This CDR3 has 14 amino acids. CDR3 DNA sequence: TGTGCCAGCAGCTTCGTCCGGAGCTCCTACGAGCAGTACTTC. Protein: CASSFVRSSYEQYF. Filled out from reference TRBV11-2 and TRBJ2-7, the complete variable domain reads EAGVAQSPRYKIIEKRQSVAFWCNPISGHATLYWYQQILGQGPKLLIQFQNNGVVDDSQLPKDRFSAERLKGVDSTLKIQPAKLEDSAVYLCASSFVRSSYEQYFGPGTRLTVT.

The sample holds many counts of this clonotype. The chain combines TRBV29-1 with TRBJ1-2; D is ambiguous. CDR1 is SQVTM and CDR2 is ANQGSEA in the germline V gene. The V end lost 4 bases, the J end lost 6 bases, and 9 bases lay between the germline ends. The CDR3 sequence is 11 residues long. The CDR3 region is CSVAKVNGYTF. The CDR3 DNA follows: TGCAGCGTTGCTAAAGTGAATGGCTACACCTTC. Full variable domain (missing parts from reference TRBV29-1 and TRBJ1-2): SAVISQKPSRDICQRGTSLTIQCQVDSQVTMMFWYRQQPGQSLTLIATANQGSEATYESGFVIDKFPISRPNLTFSTLTVSNMSPEDSSIYLCSVAKVNGYTFGSGTRLTVV.

V and J are TRBV7-3 and TRBJ2-7; perhaps TRBD2 as D (7 bases). CDR1 and CDR2 from the germline V gene are SGHTA and FQGTGA. V was shortened by 5 bases and J by 5 bases, with 19 bases between the two germline ends. The CDR3 has 15 residues. CDR3 protein: CASSPRGRGIDEQYF. The CDR3 DNA sequence: TGTGCCAGCAGCCCCCGGGGGCGGGGGATAGACGAGCAGTACTTC.

The chain joins TRBV12-3 or TRBV12-4 to TRBJ2-7, with 10 bases identical to TRBD1. Unmatched junction bases numbered 13, after V lost 2 bases and J lost 6 bases. The CDR3 sequence is 17 residues long. The CDR3 sequence is CASSLRPSGQGVREQYF. In nucleotides, the CDR3 is TGTGCCAGCAGTTTACGTCCAAGTGGACAGGGGGTGCGCGAGCAGTACTTC.

This clonotype was counted many times. The chain recombines TRBV6-5 with TRBJ2-1; D perhaps matches TRBD1 (6 bases). V lost 5 bases, J lost 9 bases, and 17 bases lay in between. Germline V gives CDR1 MNHEY, CDR2 SVGAGI. This CDR3 contains 14 residues. The CDR3 sequence: CASSEQGPSGEQFF. The CDR3 DNA follows: TGTGCCAGCAGTGAACAGGGACCGTCGGGTGAGCAGTTCTTC.

The chain employs TRBV21-1 and TRBJ1-5; the D call TRBD1 from the table was never checked on the DNA. TRBV21-1 is a documented pseudogene. The CDR3 consists of 17 residues. The CDR3 nucleotides are TGTGCCAGCAGCAAAACTAAGAGACAGCGTTACAATCAGCCCCAGCATTTT. This gives the protein CASSKTKRQRYNQPQHF.

This clonotype was seen a few times. The gene calls are TRBV19 and TRBJ1-2, with D tentatively TRBD1 (5 bases). CDR1 is LNHDA, CDR2 SQIVND, per germline (reference sequence). The germline V and J ends were trimmed by 5 bases and 6 bases, with 19 bases remaining between them. The CDR3 is 15 residues long. CDR3 protein: CASSGRTPIGHGYTF. CDR3 nucleotide sequence: TGTGCCAGTAGTGGTCGGACACCGATTGGCCATGGCTACACCTTC.

This clonotype was counted only a few times. The gene calls are TRBV2 and TRBJ1-1; no clear D gene. Per the germline V gene, CDR1 is SNHLY and CDR2 is FYNNEI. The V end was cut by 9 bases, the J end by 3 bases, with 8 bases between. There are 11 residues in the CDR3. CDR3 in amino acids: CARGRDTEAFF. CDR3 in DNA: TGTGCCAGGGGGAGAGACACTGAAGCTTTCTTT. The complete variable domain, with remaining parts taken from reference TRBV2 and TRBJ1-1, reads EPEVTQTPSHQVTQMGQEVILRCVPISNHLYFYWYRQILGQKVEFLVSFYNNEISEKSEIFDDQFSVERPDGSNFTLKIRSTKLEDSAMYFCARGRDTEAFFGQGTRLTVV.

The chain links TRBV7-9 to TRBJ2-7, with 9 bases matching TRBD1. V shed 1 base, J shed 12 bases, and the junction held 7 bases outside the gene matches. From germline, CDR1 is SEHNR and CDR2 FQNEAQ (reference sequence). The CDR3 runs to 13 residues. CDR3 sequence reads: CASSLGGTGMLYF. The CDR3 coding sequence is TGTGCCAGCAGCTTAGGCGGGACAGGGATGTTGTACTTC.

This clonotype was detected a few times. The V and J genes are TRBV29-1 and TRBJ2-1; D is undetermined. Looked up from germline, CDR1 is SQVTM and CDR2 is ANQGSEA. Trimming took 3 bases from V and 6 from J, leaving 9 bases between them. The CDR3 spans 12 residues. CDR3 in DNA: TGCAGCGTTGAGAGGCTGGTCAATGAGCAGTTCTTC. Translation: CSVERLVNEQFF.

This clonotype was observed at least ten times. The rearrangement links TRBV5-1 to TRBJ2-3; D may correspond to TRBD1 or TRBD2 (5 bases each). Germline CDR1 reads SGHRS; CDR2 reads YFSETQ. V gave up 2 bases and J gave up 2 bases, with 33 bases separating them. The CDR3 runs 22 residues. CDR3 nucleotide sequence: TGCGCCAGCAGCTTCGGTCCCCGAGGCCGGGCGTCAACAGGAGGCCTCACAGATACGCAGTATTTT. Translated: CASSFGPRGRASTGGLTDTQYF.

This clonotype was found many times. The rearrangement uses TRBV12-3 or TRBV12-4 and TRBJ2-1; D ambiguous. Trimming took off 3 bases at V and 0 bases at J, with 3 bases between the two ends. This CDR3 has 13 residues. This CDR3 reads CASSFSSYNEQFF. CDR3 DNA: TGTGCCAGCAGTTTCAGCTCCTACAATGAGCAGTTCTTC.

The chain joins TRBV7-2 to TRBJ2-7; D uncertain. The germline CDR1 and CDR2 sequences are SGHTA and FQGNSA. This CDR3 has 14 residues. V was pared by 2 bases and J by 2 bases, with 10 bases between. The CDR3 DNA follows: TGTGCCAGCAGCTTAAAATTCGGGCCCTACGAGCAGTACTTC. Translation: CASSLKFGPYEQYF. The full variable domain, in which reference TRBV7-2 and TRBJ2-7 provide the parts outside the CDR3, is GAGVSQSPSNKVTEKGKDVELRCDPISGHTALYWYRQSLGQGLEFLIYFQGNSAPDKSGLPSDRFSAERTGGSVSTLTIQRTQQEDSAVYLCASSLKFGPYEQYFGPGTRLTVT.

This chain uses TRBV28 with TRBJ1-2, with 7 bases matching TRBD1. In germline, CDR1 is MDHEN, CDR2 SYDVKM. The CDR3 is 13 amino acids. With 3 bases clipped from V and 8 bases from J, the junction kept 6 bases outside the gene matches. This CDR3 is CASSFDRVEGYTF. CDR3 DNA sequence: TGTGCCAGCAGTTTCGACAGGGTAGAGGGCTACACCTTC.